These 26 T cell receptor beta chains were all obtained from the same sample, sequenced in a study of cytomegalovirus exposure and HLA in healthy donors. The assay was immunoSEQ multiplex PCR, and TCRdb's table has in-frame clones only and misses some. The sample lists some 56,000 clones, roughly 93% occurring once. Specimen: PBMCs. These receptors originate from a woman younger than 30 in good health and CMV-seropositive.

The CDR3 reads CASRPLAGESYEQYF. The CDR3 DNA reads as TGCGCCAGCAGACCACTAGCGGGGGAATCCTACGAGCAGTACTTC. The chain is built from TRBV10-2 and TRBJ2-7; 11 nucleotides agree with TRBD2. Unmatched junction bases numbered 5, after V lost 6 bases and J lost 1 base. The V gene's germline CDR1 is WSHSY and CDR2 SAAADI. This CDR3 has 15 residues.

V gene TRBV2 combines with J gene TRBJ1-1; 10 bases line up with TRBD1. The trim removed 7 bases at V and 5 bases at J, leaving 7 bases unmatched. This CDR3 comprises 14 residues. In germline, CDR1 is SNHLY, CDR2 FYNNEI. CDR3 DNA: TGTGCCAGCAAAGACAGGGGGCGGGGAACTGAAGCTTTCTTT. This sequence encodes CASKDRGRGTEAFF. Together with reference TRBV2 and TRBJ1-1, the CDR3 gives the full variable domain: EPEVTQTPSHQVTQMGQEVILRCVPISNHLYFYWYRQILGQKVEFLVSFYNNEISEKSEIFDDQFSVERPDGSNFTLKIRSTKLEDSAMYFCASKDRGRGTEAFFGQGTRLTVV.

The gene calls are TRBV7-2 and TRBJ2-3; possible D gene TRBD1, 6 bases. Germline CDR1 is SGHTA and CDR2 is FQGNSA. Trimming left V 2 bases short and J 0 bases short, with 9 bases between. CDR3 length equals 15 residues. In DNA form, the CDR3 reads TGTGCCAGCAGCTTAACAGGGCTTAGCACAGATACGCAGTATTTT. Amino acids: CASSLTGLSTDTQYF.

This sequence joins TRBV4-1 and TRBJ2-5, with 11 bases aligning to TRBD1. Unmatched junction bases numbered 5, after V lost 4 bases and J lost 1 base. The CDR3 loop spans 16 amino acids. Germline CDR1 reads MGHRA; CDR2 reads YSYEKL. As DNA, the CDR3 is TGCGCCAGCAGCCGACGGGACAGGGGGACCCAAGAGACCCAGTACTTC. Residues: CASSRRDRGTQETQYF.

The chain employs TRBV7-9 and TRBJ1-2; 7 bases are a match to TRBD1. There are 15 residues in the CDR3. Germline CDR1 is SEHNR and CDR2 is FQNEAQ (reference sequence). The V segment lost 3 bases and the J segment 6 bases; nucleotides outside the gene matches: 10. CDR3 sequence (DNA): TGTGCCAGCAGCTTCGGTGGTCAGGGGGTAAATGGCTACACCTTC. It specifies CASSFGGQGVNGYTF.

This clone was observed many times. V gene TRBV6-5 combines with J gene TRBJ2-1; 7 positions agree with TRBD1. The CDR3 is 15 amino acids. Per the germline V gene, CDR1 is MNHEY and CDR2 is SVGAGI. J gave up 7 bases and V 2 bases, and 8 bases lay outside the gene matches. The CDR3 reads CASSYERTGSNEQFF. In DNA, the CDR3 is TGTGCCAGCAGTTACGAAAGGACAGGATCTAATGAGCAGTTCTTC.

This clone was counted once. DNA for the CDR3: TGTGCCAGTAGTATCTTCGGCATTCTTACAGCTGACACTGAAGCTTTCTTT. This gives the protein CASSIFGILTADTEAFF. The genes are TRBV19 and TRBJ1-1; unclear D gene. The CDR3 length is 17 residues. Germline-derived CDR1 and CDR2 are LNHDA and SQIVND (reference sequence). Trimming took off 3 bases at V and 3 bases at J, with 20 bases between the two ends. The full variable domain, completed using reference TRBV19 and TRBJ1-1, is DGGITQSPKYLFRKEGQNVTLSCEQNLNHDAMYWYRQDPGQGLRLIYYSQIVNDFQKGDIAEGYSVSREKKESFPLTVTSAQKNPTAFYLCASSIFGILTADTEAFFGQGTRLTVV.

The chain uses TRBV28 and TRBJ2-1; 9 bases align to TRBD1. V was clipped by 7 bases and J by 7 bases; unmatched bases: 8. CDR1 and CDR2 (germline): MDHEN, SYDVKM. The CDR3 has 14 amino acids. For the CDR3, the DNA is TGTGCCAGCACCCAACCACAGGGGGCGAATGAGCAGTTCTTC. Its protein product is CASTQPQGANEQFF.

The rearrangement uses TRBV19 and TRBJ2-5; 9 bases agree with TRBD2. Germline V gene data show CDR1 as LNHDA and CDR2 as SQIVND (reference sequence). The CDR3 totals 16 residues. V lost 3 bases, J lost 5 bases, and 10 bases stayed unmatched. CDR3 nucleotide sequence: TGTGCCAGTAGTATCGACAGGGCTAGCGGGGATGAGACCCAGTACTTC. It yields the protein CASSIDRASGDETQYF.

Note on this clone: A junction boundary mismatches the germline segment, possibly from a read error. The chain joins TRBV7-2 to TRBJ1-5; D gene uncertain. Looked up from germline, CDR1 is SGHTA and CDR2 is FQGNSA. The CDR3 runs to 13 residues. The CDR3 sequence: CASSPAGKQPQHF. CDR3 DNA sequence: TGTGCCAGCAGCCCCGCGGGCAAACAGCCCCAGCATTTT.

V and J are TRBV5-1 and TRBJ1-4; TRBD1 is a possible D gene (6 bases). This CDR3 has 14 amino acids. Germline values: CDR1 SGHRS, CDR2 YFSETQ. The V end was cut by 4 bases, the J end by 3 bases, with 10 bases between. DNA of the CDR3: TGCGCCAGCAGCCTACAGGGAGCTAATGAAAAACTGTTTTTT. Translating gives CASSLQGANEKLFF.

This chain links TRBV4-3 with TRBJ1-4; 8 bases align to TRBD1. The CDR3 has 17 residues. CDR1 is LGHNA, CDR2 YSLEER, per germline. With V trimmed by 0 bases and J by 3 bases, 6 bases remained unmatched. This CDR3 reads CASSQDRAGQANEKLFF. CDR3 bases: TGCGCCAGCAGCCAAGATAGGGCGGGACAGGCTAATGAAAAACTGTTTTTT.

The chain recombines TRBV7-9 with TRBJ1-4; 7 nucleotides line up with TRBD1. This CDR3 has 13 residues. V lost 5 bases to trimming and J lost 3 bases; unmatched junction nucleotides: 0. Germline CDR1 and CDR2: SEHNR and FQNEAQ (reference sequence). Written as DNA, the CDR3 is TGTGCCAGCAGCCAGGGGGCTAATGAAAAACTGTTTTTT. This translates into CASSQGANEKLFF.

The chain is built from TRBV27 and TRBJ2-4; 9 nucleotides line up with TRBD1. The trim removed 4 bases at V and 3 bases at J, leaving 13 bases unmatched. The CDR3 runs 18 residues. Germline V gene sequence: CDR1 MNHEY, CDR2 SMNVEV (reference sequence). The CDR3 loop reads CASSSPRDRVGSKNIQYF. CDR3 DNA: TGTGCCAGCAGTTCCCCAAGGGACAGGGTGGGTAGCAAAAACATTCAGTACTTC.

The chain carries TRBV28 and TRBJ1-3; 11 nucleotides line up with TRBD1. The germline V gene has CDR1 MDHEN and CDR2 SYDVKM. After removal of 6 bases from V and 4 bases from J, the junction contained 11 bases not matched to a gene. The CDR3 loop spans 17 amino acids. CDR3 coding DNA: TGTGCCAGCAGGCTGGACAGGGGGCGCAACGGGGGAAACACCATATATTTT. This translates into CASRLDRGRNGGNTIYF.

This sequence joins TRBV6-6 and TRBJ2-5; TRBD1 aligns across 7 bases. J gave up 5 bases and V 6 bases, and 6 bases lay outside the gene matches. Germline V gives CDR1 MNHNY, CDR2 SVGAGI (reference sequence). This CDR3 comprises 13 residues. This chain's CDR3 is CASSRQGVETQYF. The CDR3 DNA sequence: TGTGCCAGCAGCAGACAGGGTGTCGAGACCCAGTACTTC.

The chain uses TRBV27 and TRBJ2-4; 10 bases line up with TRBD2. Germline CDR1 reads MNHEY; CDR2 reads SMNVEV (reference sequence). V dropped 6 bases and J dropped 4; count of bases not matched to a gene: 3. CDR3 size: 14 residues. CDR3 sequence: CASRTSGVKNIQYF. The CDR3 DNA reads as TGTGCCAGCAGAACTAGCGGGGTAAAAAACATTCAGTACTTC.

The chain recombines TRBV4-1 with TRBJ1-4, with 7 bases identical to TRBD1. Germline-derived CDR1 and CDR2 are MGHRA and YSYEKL. J lost 4 bases, V lost 1 base, and 6 bases had no gene match. The CDR3 spans 16 residues. The CDR3 DNA reads as TGCGCCAGCAGCCAAGTTTCCCAGGGGGGTAATGAAAAACTGTTTTTT. Translated: CASSQVSQGGNEKLFF.

The chain is built from TRBV15 and TRBJ2-5; 10 bases map to TRBD1. The CDR3 has 16 amino acids. J was trimmed by 4 bases and V by 1 base; bases with no gene match: 6. Germline assignment: CDR1 LNHNV and CDR2 YYDKDF (reference sequence). CDR3 protein: CATSRVRTGGVETQYF. The CDR3 DNA reads TGTGCCACCAGCAGAGTTCGGACAGGGGGGGTAGAGACCCAGTACTTC.

This chain uses TRBV2 with TRBJ2-1, with 10 bases aligning to TRBD2. V gave up 10 bases and J gave up 7 bases; unmatched junction bases: 13. The CDR3 spans 15 residues. Germline loops: CDR1 SNHLY, CDR2 FYNNEI. The CDR3: CANRFELAGSNEQFF. CDR3 sequence (DNA): TGTGCCAACCGATTTGAACTAGCGGGGTCGAATGAGCAGTTCTTC.

This chain uses TRBV5-6 with TRBJ2-2; the D gene is possibly TRBD1 (6 bases). With 2 bases removed from V and 6 bases from J, the gap between germline ends came to 14 bases. The CDR3 spans 15 residues. Germline assignment: CDR1 SGHDT and CDR2 YYEEEE. This CDR3 reads CASSFGGYVPGELFF. In nucleotides, the CDR3 is TGTGCCAGCAGCTTTGGGGGCTATGTCCCCGGGGAGCTGTTTTTT.

J is TRBJ2-2 and V is TRBV19; 11 bases map to TRBD1. This CDR3 has 15 residues. Germline V CDR1 and CDR2: LNHDA, SQIVND (reference sequence). J gave up 2 bases and V 11 bases, and 7 bases lay outside the gene matches. The CDR3 DNA follows: TGTGCCTCGTCGGACAGGGGGCTTAACACCGGGGAGCTGTTTTTT. Amino acids: CASSDRGLNTGELFF.

This clone was seen a single time. V is TRBV7-8 and J is TRBJ1-1, with 7 positions matching TRBD1. The V and J ends lost 6 bases and 5 bases, in that order; junction bases with no gene match: 6. Germline V CDR1 and CDR2: SGHVS, FQNEAQ. The CDR3 covers 13 residues. CDR3 in DNA: TGTGCCAGCAGGGACAGGTTTTTGACTGAAGCTTTCTTT. Residues: CASRDRFLTEAFF.

The chain has TRBV7-8 and TRBJ2-1; TRBD1 matches 10 bases. The CDR3 spans 16 residues. From germline, CDR1 is SGHVS and CDR2 FQNEAQ. With V trimmed by 5 bases and J by 6 bases, 10 bases remained unmatched. The CDR3 spells CASSATGGITGNEQFF. The CDR3 DNA is TGTGCCAGCAGCGCGACAGGGGGCATTACGGGCAATGAGCAGTTCTTC.

This chain uses TRBV19 with TRBJ2-7; 7 bases fit TRBD2. With 1 base clipped from V and 8 bases from J, the junction kept 14 bases outside the gene matches. Germline CDR1 LNHDA, CDR2 SQIVND (reference sequence). The CDR3 length is 16 residues. CDR3 sequence reads: CASSIGATGGSTKQYF. The CDR3 nucleotides are TGTGCCAGTAGTATAGGAGCGACGGGGGGATCTACGAAGCAGTACTTC.

The chain employs TRBV13 and TRBJ2-1; D possibly corresponds to TRBD1 (5 bases). V gave up 4 bases and J gave up 12 bases, with 16 bases separating them. CDR1 is PRHDT, CDR2 FYEKMQ, per germline (reference sequence). This CDR3 contains 13 residues. CDR3 sequence: CASSWGIGQAQFF. The CDR3 region has the DNA TGTGCCAGCAGCTGGGGCATAGGGCAAGCGCAGTTCTTC.